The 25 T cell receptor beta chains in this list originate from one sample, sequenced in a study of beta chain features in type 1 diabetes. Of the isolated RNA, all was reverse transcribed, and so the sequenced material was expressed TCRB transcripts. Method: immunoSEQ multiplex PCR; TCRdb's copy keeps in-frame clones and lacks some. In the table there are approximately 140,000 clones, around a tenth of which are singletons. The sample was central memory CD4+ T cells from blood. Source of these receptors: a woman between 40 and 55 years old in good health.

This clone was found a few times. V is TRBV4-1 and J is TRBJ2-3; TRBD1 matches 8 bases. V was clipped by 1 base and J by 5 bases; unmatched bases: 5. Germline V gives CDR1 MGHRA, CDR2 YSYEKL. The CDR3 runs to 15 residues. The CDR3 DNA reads TGCGCCAGCAGCCAAGGGCAGGGGGCAGGAGATACGCAGTATTTT. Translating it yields CASSQGQGAGDTQYF.

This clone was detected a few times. The CDR3, as DNA: TGTGCCAGCAGCACATACGCACAAGAGACCCAGTACTTC. Translated: CASSTYAQETQYF. V and J are TRBV7-7 and TRBJ2-5; D is unclear. The CDR3 consists of 13 residues. CDR1 is SSHAT and CDR2 is FNYEAQ in the germline V gene (reference sequence). Trimming shortened V by 5 bases and J by 2 bases, and 9 bases separated the two germline ends.

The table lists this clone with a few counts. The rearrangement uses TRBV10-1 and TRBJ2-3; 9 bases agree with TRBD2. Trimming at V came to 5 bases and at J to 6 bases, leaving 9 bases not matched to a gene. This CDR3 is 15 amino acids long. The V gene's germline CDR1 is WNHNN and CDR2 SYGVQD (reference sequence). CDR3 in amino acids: CASSPGTSLSDTQYF. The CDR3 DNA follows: TGCGCCAGCAGTCCCGGGACTAGCTTATCCGATACGCAGTATTTT.

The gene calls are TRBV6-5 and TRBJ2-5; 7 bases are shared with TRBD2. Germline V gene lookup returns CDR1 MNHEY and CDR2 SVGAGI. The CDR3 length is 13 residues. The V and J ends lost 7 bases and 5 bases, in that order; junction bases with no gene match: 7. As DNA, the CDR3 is TGTGCCAGCACGCGTGCGCGGGGGGAGACCCAGTACTTC. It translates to CASTRARGETQYF.

Written as DNA, the CDR3 is TGTGCCAGCAGTGACCCGACGGCTAGGGGGGAGCAGTACTTC. It translates to CASSDPTARGEQYF. This sequence joins TRBV2 and TRBJ2-7; D perhaps matches TRBD1 (6 bases). V shed 3 bases and J shed 7 bases, with 16 bases lying between them. This CDR3 region has 14 residues. CDR1 and CDR2 from the germline V gene are SNHLY and FYNNEI.

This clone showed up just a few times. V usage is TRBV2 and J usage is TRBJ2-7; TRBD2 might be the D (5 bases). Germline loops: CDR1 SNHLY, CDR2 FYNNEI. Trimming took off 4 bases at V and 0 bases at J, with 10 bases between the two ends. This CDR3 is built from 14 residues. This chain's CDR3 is CASSGHRDSYEQYF. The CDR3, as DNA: TGTGCCAGCAGTGGCCATCGGGACTCCTACGAGCAGTACTTC.

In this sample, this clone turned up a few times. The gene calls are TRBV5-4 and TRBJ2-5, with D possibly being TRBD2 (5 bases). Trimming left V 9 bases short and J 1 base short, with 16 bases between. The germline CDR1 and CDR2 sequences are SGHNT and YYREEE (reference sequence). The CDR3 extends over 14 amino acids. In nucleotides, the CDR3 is TGTGCCAACTCGGATAAGCGGAGCCAAGAGACCCAGTACTTC. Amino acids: CANSDKRSQETQYF.

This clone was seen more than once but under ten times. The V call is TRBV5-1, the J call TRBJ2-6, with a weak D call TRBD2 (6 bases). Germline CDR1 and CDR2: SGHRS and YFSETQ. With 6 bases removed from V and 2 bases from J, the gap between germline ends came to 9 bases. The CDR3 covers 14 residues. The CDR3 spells CASIPSAGANVLTF. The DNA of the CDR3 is TGCGCCAGCATCCCTAGCGCTGGGGCCAACGTCCTGACTTTC.

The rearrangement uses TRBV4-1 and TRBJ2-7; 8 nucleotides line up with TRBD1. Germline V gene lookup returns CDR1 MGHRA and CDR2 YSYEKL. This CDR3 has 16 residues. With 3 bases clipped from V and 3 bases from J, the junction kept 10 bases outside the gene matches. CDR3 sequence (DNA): TGCGCCAGCAGCCAGGGGTTCCAGGGGGCTTTCTACGAGCAGTACTTC. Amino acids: CASSQGFQGAFYEQYF.

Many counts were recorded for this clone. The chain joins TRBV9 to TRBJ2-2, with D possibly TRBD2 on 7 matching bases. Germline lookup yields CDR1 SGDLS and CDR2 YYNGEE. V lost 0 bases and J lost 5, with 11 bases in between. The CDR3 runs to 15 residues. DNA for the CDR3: TGTGCCAGCAGCGTAGCCGGGGGGCGGACCGGGGAGCTGTTTTTT. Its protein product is CASSVAGGRTGELFF.

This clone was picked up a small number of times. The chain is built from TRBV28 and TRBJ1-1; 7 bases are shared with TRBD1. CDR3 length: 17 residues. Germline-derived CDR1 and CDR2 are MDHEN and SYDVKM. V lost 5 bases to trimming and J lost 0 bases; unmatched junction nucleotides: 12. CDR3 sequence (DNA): TGTGCCAGCAGTAAGTCAGGGGGAAGAACCATGAACACTGAAGCTTTCTTT. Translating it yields CASSKSGGRTMNTEAFF.

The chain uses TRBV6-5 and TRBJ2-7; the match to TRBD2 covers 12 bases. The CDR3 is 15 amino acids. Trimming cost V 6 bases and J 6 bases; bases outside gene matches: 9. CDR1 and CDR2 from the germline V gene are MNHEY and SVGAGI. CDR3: CASRKGLAGRGEQYF. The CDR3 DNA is TGTGCCAGCAGGAAGGGACTAGCGGGTAGGGGCGAGCAGTACTTC.

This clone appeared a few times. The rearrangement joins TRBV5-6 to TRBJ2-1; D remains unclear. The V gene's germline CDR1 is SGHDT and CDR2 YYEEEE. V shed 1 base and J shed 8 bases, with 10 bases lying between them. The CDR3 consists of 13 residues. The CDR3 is CASSLTPLHEQFF. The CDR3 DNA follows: TGTGCCAGCAGCTTGACTCCTCTCCATGAGCAGTTCTTC.

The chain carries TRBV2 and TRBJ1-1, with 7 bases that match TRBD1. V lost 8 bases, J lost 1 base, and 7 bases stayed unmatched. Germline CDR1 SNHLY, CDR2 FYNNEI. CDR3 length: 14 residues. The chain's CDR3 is CASLRGGGNTEAFF. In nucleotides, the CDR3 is TGTGCCAGCCTCCGAGGGGGCGGGAACACTGAAGCTTTCTTT.

CDR3 sequence (DNA): TGTGCCAGCAGTGAAATCGGGAAGGGCGGGAATCAGCCCCAGCATTTT. Residues: CASSEIGKGGNQPQHF. The chain uses TRBV6-1 and TRBJ1-5; D is unresolved. Germline CDR1 is MNHNS and CDR2 is SASEGT. The CDR3 is made up of 16 amino acids. The germline V and J ends were trimmed by 2 bases and 4 bases, with 15 bases remaining between them.

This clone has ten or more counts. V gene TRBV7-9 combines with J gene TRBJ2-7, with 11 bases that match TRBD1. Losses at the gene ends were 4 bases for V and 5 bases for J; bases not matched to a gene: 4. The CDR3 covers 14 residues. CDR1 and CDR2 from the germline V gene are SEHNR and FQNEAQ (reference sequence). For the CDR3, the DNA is TGTGCCAGCAGCTCGGGACAGGGGGGCAACGAGCAGTACTTC. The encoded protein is CASSSGQGGNEQYF.

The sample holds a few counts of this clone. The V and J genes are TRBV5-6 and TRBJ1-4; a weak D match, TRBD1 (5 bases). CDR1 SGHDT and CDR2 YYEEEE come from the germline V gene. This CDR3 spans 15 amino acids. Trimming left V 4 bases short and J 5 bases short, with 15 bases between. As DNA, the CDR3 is TGTGCCAGCAGCCCCAAGGCAGGGCTGAATGAAAAACTGTTTTTT. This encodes CASSPKAGLNEKLFF.

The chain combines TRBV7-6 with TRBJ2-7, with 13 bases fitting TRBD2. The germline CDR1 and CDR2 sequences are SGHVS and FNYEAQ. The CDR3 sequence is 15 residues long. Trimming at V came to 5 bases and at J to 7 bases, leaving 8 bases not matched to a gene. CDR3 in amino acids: CASSRTSGGAGEQYF. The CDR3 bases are TGTGCCAGCAGCAGAACTAGCGGGGGGGCCGGTGAGCAGTACTTC.

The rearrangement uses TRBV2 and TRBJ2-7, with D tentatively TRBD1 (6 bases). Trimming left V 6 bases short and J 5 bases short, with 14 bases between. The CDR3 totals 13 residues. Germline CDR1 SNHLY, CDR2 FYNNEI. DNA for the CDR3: TGTGCCAGCAGGGGGGCAGGGAGCCACGAGCAGTACTTC. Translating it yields CASRGAGSHEQYF.

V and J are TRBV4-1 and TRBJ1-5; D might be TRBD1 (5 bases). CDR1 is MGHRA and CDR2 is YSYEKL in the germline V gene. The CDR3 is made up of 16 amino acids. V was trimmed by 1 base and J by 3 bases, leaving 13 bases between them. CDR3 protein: CASSQVQGFVNQPQHF. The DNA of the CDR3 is TGCGCCAGCAGCCAAGTCCAGGGTTTCGTCAATCAGCCCCAGCATTTT.

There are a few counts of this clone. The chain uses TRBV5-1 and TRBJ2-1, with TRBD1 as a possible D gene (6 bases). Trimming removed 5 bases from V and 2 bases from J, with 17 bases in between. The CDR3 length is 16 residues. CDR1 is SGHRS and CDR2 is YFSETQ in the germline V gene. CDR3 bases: TGCGCCAGCAGTCCAACCGGGACACCGCCCTACAATGAGCAGTTCTTC. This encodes CASSPTGTPPYNEQFF.

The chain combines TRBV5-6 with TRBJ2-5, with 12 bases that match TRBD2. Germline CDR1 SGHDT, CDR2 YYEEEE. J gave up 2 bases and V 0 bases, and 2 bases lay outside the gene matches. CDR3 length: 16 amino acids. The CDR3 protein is CASSLGLAGAQETQYF. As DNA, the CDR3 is TGTGCCAGCAGCTTGGGACTAGCGGGGGCTCAAGAGACCCAGTACTTC.

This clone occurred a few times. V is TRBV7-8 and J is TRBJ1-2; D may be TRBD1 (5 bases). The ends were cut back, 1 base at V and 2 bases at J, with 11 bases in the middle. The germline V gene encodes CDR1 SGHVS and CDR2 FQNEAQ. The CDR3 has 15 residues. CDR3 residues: CASSLGGTKNYGYTF. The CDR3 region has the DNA TGTGCCAGCAGCTTAGGCGGGACGAAGAACTATGGCTACACCTTC.

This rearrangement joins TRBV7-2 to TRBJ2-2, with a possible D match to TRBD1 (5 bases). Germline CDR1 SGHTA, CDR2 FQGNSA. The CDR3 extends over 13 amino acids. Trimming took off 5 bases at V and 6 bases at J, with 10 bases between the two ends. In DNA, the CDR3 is TGTGCCAGCAGCCCCAGGGCTTCCGGGGAGCTGTTTTTT. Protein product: CASSPRASGELFF.

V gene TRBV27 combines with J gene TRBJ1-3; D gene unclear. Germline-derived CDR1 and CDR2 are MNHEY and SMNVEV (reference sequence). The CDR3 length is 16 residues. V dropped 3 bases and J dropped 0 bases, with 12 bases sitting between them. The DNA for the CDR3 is TGTGCCAGCAGTTTTAGTCCACCGTCCTCTGGAAACACCATATATTTT. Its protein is CASSFSPPSSGNTIYF.